This TCR beta chain came from a study of CD8+ T cells in alopecia areata. At the level of the study: A regimen of oral tofacitinib, 5 to 10 mg twice daily, was given to treated patients.

Sequencing templates came from extracted RNA that was reverse transcribed into cDNA. Sequencing was performed with immunoSEQ multiplex PCR; in TCRdb, only in-frame clones are kept and a portion is missing. The table shows 150,000 or so clones, with approximately 50% occurring only once. Germline V gene data show CDR1 as SGDLS and CDR2 as YYNGEE. The CDR3 has 16 amino acids. V lost 4 bases and J lost 0, with 16 bases in between. Study-wide results and caveats: Lesional scalp exceeded normal scalp in clonality, especially in alopecia totalis/universalis.

This clone was detected only a few times. Its antigen is currently unknown. In alopecia areata patients, both lesional scalp punch biopsies and peripheral blood were collected. Isolation of CD4+ and CD8+ T cells from PBMCs was achieved by sorting. The chain uses TRBV9 and TRBJ1-2, with D hard to call. Material for sequencing was CD4+ T cells sorted from blood. The origin of this receptor is a human donor with alopecia areata. CDR3 in amino acids: CASSTDLTAANYGYTF. In DNA, the CDR3 is TGTGCCAGCAGCACAGACTTGACCGCCGCTAACTATGGCTACACCTTC.